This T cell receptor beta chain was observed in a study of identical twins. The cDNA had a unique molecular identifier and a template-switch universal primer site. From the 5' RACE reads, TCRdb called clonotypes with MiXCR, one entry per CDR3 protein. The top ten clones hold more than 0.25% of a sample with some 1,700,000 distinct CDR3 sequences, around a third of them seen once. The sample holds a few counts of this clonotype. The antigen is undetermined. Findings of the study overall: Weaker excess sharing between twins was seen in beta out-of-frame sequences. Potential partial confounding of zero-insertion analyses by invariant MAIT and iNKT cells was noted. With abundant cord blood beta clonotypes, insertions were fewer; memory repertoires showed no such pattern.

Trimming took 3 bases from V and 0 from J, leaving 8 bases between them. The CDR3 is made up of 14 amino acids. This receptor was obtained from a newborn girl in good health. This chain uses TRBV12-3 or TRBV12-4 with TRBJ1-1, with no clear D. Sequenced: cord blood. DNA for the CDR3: TGTGCCAGCAGTTTGTGGCCCATGAACACTGAAGCTTTCTTT. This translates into CASSLWPMNTEAFF.